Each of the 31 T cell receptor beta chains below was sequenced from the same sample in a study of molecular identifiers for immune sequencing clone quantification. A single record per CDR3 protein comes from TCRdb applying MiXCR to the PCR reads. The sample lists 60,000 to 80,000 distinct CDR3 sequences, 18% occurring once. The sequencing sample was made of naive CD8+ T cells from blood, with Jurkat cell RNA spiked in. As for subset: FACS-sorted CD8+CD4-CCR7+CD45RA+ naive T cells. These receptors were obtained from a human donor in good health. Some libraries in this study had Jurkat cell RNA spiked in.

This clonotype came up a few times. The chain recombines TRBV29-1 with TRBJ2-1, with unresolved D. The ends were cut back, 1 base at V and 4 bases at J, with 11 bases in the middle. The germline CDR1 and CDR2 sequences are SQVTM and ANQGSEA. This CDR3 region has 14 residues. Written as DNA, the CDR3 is TGCAGCGTTGAAGGGCAGACGAAATACAATGAGCAGTTCTTC. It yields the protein CSVEGQTKYNEQFF.

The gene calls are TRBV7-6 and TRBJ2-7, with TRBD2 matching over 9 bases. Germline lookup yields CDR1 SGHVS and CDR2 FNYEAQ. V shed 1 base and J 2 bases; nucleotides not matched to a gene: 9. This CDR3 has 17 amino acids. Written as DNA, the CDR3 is TGTGCCAGCAGCTTAGGGATAGCGGGAGACCTCACCTACGAGCAGTACTTC. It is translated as CASSLGIAGDLTYEQYF.

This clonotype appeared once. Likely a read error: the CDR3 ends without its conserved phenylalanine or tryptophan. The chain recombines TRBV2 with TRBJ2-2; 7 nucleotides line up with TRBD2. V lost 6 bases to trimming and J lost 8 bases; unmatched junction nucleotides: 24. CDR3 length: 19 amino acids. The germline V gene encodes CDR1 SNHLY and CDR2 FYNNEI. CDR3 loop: CASRSRVAGVRRREGELFC. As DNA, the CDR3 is TGTGCCAGCAGGTCGAGGGTGGCGGGAGTTCGCCGGAGAGAGGGGGAGCTGTTTTGT.

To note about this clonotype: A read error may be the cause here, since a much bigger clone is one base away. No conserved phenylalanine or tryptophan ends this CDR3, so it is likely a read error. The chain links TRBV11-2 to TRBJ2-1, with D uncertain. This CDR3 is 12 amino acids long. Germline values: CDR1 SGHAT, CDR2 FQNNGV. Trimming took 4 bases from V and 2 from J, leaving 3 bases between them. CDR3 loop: CASSYTYNEQFL. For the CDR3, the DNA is TGTGCCAGCAGCTATACCTACAATGAGCAGTTCCTC.

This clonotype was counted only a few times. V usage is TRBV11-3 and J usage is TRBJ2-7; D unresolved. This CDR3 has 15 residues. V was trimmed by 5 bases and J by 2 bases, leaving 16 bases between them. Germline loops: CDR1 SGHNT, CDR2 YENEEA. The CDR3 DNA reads TGTGCCAGCAGCCCCCTATCGGGTGCTCCCTACGAGCAGTACTTC. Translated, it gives CASSPLSGAPYEQYF.

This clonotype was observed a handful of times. The CDR3 bases are TGCGCCAGCAGCTTATGGGGGGGTAATCAGCCCCAGCATTTT. It specifies CASSLWGGNQPQHF. J is TRBJ1-5 and V is TRBV5-1; maybe TRBD1 (5 bases). V was shortened by 2 bases and J by 4 bases, with 10 bases between the two germline ends. Germline-derived CDR1 and CDR2 are SGHRS and YFSETQ. CDR3 length equals 14 residues.

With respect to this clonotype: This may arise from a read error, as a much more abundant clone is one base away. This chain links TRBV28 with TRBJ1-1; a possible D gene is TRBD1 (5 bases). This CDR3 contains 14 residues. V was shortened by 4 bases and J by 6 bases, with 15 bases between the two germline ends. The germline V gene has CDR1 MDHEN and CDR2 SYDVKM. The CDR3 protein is CASSWTGVNAEAFF. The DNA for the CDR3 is TGTGCCAGCAGTTGGACGGGGGTAAACGCTGAAGCTTTCTTT. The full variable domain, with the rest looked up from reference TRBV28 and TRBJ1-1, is DVKVTQSSRYLVKRTGEKVFLECVQDMDHENMFWYRQDPGLGLRLIYFSYDVKMKEKGDIPEGYSVSREKKERFSLILESASTNQTSMYLCASSWTGVNAEAFFGQGTRLTVV.

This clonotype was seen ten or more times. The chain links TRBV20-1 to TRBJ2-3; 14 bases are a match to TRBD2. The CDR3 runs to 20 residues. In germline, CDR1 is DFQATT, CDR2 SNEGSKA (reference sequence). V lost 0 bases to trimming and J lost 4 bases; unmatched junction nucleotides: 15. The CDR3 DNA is TGCAGTGCTAGAGATCACACCCGACTAGCGGGAGGGCCTCGGGCAGATACGCAGTATTTT. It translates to CSARDHTRLAGGPRADTQYF.

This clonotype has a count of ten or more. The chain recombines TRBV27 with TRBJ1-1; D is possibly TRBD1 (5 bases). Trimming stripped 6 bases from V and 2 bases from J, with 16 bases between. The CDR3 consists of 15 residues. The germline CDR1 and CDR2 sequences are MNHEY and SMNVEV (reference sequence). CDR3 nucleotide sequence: TGTGCCAGCAGGGCAATGGGGGGACTAAACACTGAAGCTTTCTTT. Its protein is CASRAMGGLNTEAFF.

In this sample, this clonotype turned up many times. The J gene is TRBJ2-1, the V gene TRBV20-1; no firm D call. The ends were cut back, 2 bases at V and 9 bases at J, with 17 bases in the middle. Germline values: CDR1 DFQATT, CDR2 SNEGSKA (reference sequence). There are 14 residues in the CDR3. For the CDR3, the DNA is TGCAGTGCTAGAATTTCCTTCGTCGGTGGTGAGCAGTTCTTC. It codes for CSARISFVGGEQFF.

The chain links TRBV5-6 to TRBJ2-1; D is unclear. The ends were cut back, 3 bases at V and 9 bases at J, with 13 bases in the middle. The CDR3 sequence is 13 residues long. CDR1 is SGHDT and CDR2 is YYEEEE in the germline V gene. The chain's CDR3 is CASSSPQEGEQFF. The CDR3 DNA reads TGTGCCAGCAGCTCGCCCCAGGAAGGTGAGCAGTTCTTC.

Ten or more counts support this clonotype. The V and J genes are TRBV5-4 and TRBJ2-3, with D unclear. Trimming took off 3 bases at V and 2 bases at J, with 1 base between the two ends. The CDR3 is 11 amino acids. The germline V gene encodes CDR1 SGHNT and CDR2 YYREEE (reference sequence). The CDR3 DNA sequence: TGTGCCAGCAGCTCCACAGATACGCAGTATTTT. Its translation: CASSSTDTQYF.

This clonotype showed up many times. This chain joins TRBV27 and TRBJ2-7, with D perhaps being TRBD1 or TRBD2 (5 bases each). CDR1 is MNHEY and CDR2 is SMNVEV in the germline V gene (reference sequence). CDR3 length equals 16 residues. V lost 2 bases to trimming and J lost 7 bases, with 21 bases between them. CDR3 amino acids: CASSLVPGRTPREQYF. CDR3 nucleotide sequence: TGTGCCAGCAGTTTAGTGCCGGGACGGACCCCTCGGGAGCAGTACTTC.

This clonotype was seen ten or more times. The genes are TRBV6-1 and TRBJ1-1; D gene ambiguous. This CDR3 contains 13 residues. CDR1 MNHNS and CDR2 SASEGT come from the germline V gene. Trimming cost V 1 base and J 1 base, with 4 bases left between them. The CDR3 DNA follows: TGTGCCAGCAGTGAAGGAGGGAACACTGAAGCTTTCTTT. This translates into CASSEGGNTEAFF.

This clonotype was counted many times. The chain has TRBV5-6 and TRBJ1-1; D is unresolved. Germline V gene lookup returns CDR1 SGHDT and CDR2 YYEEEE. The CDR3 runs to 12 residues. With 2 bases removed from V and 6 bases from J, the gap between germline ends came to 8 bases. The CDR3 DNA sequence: TGTGCCAGCAGCTTCACAATGGCTGAAGCTTTCTTT. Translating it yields CASSFTMAEAFF.

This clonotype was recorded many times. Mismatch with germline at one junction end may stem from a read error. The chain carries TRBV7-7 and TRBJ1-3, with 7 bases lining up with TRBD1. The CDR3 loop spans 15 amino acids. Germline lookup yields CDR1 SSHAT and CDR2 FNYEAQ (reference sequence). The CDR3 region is CASSLGPGRGNTIYF. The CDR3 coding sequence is TGTGCTAGCAGCTTAGGCCCCGGCAGGGGGAACACCATATATTTT.

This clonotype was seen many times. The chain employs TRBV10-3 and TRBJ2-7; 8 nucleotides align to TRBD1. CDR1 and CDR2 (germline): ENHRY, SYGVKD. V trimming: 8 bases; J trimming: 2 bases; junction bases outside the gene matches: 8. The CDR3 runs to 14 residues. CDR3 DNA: TGTGCCATCCGACCCGGGACAGGAACCTACGAGCAGTACTTC. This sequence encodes CAIRPGTGTYEQYF.

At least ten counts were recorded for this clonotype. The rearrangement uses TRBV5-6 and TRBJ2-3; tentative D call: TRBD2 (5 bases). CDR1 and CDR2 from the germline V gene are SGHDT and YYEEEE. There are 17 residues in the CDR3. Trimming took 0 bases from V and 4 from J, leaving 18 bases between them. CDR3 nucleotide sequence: TGTGCCAGCAGCTTGGATGGATCGTGGGAGCTCGCAGATACGCAGTATTTT. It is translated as CASSLDGSWELADTQYF.

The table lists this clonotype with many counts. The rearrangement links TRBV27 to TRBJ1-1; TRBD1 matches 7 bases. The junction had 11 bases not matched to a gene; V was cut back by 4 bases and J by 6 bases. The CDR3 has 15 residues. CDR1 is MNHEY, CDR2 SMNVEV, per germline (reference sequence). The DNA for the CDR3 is TGTGCCAGCAGTTCCCGGGAGGGGGCGGGCGCTGAAGCTTTCTTT. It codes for CASSSREGAGAEAFF.

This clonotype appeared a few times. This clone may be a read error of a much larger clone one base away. CDR3 nucleotides: TGTGCCAGCAGCGTGGTATTGGCGGGAGAACCCTTGCGTACGCAGTATTTT. Its protein is CASSVVLAGEPLRTQYF. The rearrangement uses TRBV27 and TRBJ2-3, with TRBD2 identical over 7 bases. This CDR3 has 17 residues. V shed 6 bases and J 8 bases; nucleotides not matched to a gene: 20. CDR1 is MNHEY and CDR2 is SMNVEV in the germline V gene (reference sequence).

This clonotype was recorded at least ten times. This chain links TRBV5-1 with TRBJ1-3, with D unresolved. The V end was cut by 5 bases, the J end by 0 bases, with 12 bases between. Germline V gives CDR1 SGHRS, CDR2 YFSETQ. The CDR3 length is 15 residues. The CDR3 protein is CASSLGLSSGNTIYF. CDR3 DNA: TGCGCCAGCAGTCTGGGATTATCCTCTGGAAACACCATATATTTT.

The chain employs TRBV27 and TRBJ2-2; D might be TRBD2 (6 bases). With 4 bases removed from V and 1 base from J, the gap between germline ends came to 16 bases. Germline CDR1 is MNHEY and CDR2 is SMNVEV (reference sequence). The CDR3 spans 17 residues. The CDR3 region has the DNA TGTGCCAGCAGTTACCTCCCGGGAGCAGGGAACACCGGGGAGCTGTTTTTT. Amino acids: CASSYLPGAGNTGELFF.

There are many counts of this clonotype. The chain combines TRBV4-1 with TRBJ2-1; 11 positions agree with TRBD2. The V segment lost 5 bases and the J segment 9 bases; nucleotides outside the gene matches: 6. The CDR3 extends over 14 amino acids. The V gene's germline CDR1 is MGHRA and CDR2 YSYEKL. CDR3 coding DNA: TGCGCCAGCAGCAGGCCGGGACTAGCGGTTGAGCAGTTCTTC. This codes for CASSRPGLAVEQFF.

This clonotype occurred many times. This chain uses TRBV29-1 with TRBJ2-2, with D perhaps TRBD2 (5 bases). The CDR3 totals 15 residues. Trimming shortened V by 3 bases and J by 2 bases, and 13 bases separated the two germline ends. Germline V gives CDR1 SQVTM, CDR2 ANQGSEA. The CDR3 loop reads CSVEVASLNTGELFF. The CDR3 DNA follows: TGCAGCGTTGAGGTAGCGTCCTTAAACACCGGGGAGCTGTTTTTT.

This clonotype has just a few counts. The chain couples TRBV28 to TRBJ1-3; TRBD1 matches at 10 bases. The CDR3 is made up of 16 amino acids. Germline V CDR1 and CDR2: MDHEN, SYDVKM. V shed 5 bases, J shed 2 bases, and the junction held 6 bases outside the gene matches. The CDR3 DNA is TGTGCCAGCAGTAATGGACAGGGGGAAGCTGGAAACACCATATATTTT. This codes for CASSNGQGEAGNTIYF.

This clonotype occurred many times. The CDR3 here is CSVEGQNSGNTIYF. The CDR3, as DNA: TGCAGCGTTGAGGGACAGAACTCTGGAAACACCATATATTTT. The V gene is TRBV29-1, the J gene TRBJ1-3; 7 bases agree with TRBD1. Trimming at V came to 3 bases and at J to 0 bases, leaving 2 bases not matched to a gene. Germline CDR1 reads SQVTM; CDR2 reads ANQGSEA. This CDR3 region has 14 residues.

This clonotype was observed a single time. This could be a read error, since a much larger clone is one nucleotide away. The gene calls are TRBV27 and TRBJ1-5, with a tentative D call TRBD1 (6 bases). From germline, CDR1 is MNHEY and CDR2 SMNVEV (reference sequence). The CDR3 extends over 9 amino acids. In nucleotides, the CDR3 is TGTGCCAGCGGACAGCCCCTGCATTTT. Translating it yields CASGQPLHF.

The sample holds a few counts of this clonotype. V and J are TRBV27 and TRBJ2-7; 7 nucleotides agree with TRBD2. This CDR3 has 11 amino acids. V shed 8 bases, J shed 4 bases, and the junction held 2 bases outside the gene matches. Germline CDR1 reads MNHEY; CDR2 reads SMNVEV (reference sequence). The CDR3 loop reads CASGGGYEQYF. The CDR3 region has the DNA TGTGCCAGCGGGGGAGGGTACGAGCAGTACTTC.

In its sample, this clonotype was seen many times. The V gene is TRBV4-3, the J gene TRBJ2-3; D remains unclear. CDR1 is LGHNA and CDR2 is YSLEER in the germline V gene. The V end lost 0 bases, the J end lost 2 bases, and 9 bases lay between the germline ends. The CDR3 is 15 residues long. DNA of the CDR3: TGCGCCAGCAGCCAAGATCCGGCGGACACAGATACGCAGTATTTT. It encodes CASSQDPADTDTQYF.

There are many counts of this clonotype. The DNA for the CDR3 is TGTGCCAGCAGCCCCCCCCAGGGGACTTTACAGGATACGCAGTATTTT. It encodes CASSPPQGTLQDTQYF. The J gene is TRBJ2-3, the V gene TRBV11-3; D is possibly TRBD1 or TRBD2 (6 bases each). Trimming removed 5 bases from V and 6 bases from J, with 21 bases in between. CDR1 is SGHNT, CDR2 YENEEA, per germline. The CDR3 length is 16 residues.

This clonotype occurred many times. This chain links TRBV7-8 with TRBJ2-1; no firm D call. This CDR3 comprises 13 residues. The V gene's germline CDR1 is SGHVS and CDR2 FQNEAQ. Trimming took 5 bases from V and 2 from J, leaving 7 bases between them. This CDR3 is CASSIGTYNEQFF. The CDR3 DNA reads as TGTGCCAGCAGCATTGGGACCTACAATGAGCAGTTCTTC.